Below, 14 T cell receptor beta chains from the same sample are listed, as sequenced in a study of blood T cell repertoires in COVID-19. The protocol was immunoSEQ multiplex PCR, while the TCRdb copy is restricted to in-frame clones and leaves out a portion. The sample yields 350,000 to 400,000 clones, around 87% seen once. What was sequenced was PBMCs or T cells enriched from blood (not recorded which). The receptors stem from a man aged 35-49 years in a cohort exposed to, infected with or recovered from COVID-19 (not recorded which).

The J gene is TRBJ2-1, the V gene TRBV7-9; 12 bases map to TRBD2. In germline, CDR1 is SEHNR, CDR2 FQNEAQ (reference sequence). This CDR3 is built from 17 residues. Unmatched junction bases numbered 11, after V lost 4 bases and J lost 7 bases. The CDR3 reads CASSSQGGLAGGNEQFF. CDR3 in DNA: TGTGCCAGCAGCTCGCAGGGGGGTCTAGCGGGAGGGAATGAGCAGTTCTTC.

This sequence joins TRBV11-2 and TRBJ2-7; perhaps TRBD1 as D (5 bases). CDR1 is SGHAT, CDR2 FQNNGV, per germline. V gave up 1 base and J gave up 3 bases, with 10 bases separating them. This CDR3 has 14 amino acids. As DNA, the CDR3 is TGTGCCAGCAGCTTAGCTCAGGGTTACTACGAGCAGTACTTC. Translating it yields CASSLAQGYYEQYF.

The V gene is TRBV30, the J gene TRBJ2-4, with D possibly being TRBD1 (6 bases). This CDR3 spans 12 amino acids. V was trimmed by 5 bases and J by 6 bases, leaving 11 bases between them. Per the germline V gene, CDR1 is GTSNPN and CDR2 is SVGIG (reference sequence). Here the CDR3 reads CAWVTGANIQYF. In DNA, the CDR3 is TGTGCCTGGGTGACAGGCGCAAACATTCAGTACTTC.

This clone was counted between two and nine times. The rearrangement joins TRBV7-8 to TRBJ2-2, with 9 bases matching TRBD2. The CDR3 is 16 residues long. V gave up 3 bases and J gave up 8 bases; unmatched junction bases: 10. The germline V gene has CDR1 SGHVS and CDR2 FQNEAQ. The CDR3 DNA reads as TGTGCCAGCAGCTTGAGGCGGGAGGGCCCAACGGGGGAGCTGTTTTTT. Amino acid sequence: CASSLRREGPTGELFF.

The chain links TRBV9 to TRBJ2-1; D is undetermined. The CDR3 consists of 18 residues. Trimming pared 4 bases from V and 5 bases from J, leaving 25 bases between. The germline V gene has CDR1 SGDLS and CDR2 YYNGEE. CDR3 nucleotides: TGTGCCAGCAGCCCCCGTGGAGTCACCGCCGCTCGGGACAATGAGCAGTTCTTC. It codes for CASSPRGVTAARDNEQFF.

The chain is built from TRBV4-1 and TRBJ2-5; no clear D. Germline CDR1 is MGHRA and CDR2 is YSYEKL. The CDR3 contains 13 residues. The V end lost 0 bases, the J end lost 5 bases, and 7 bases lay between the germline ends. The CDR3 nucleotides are TGCGCCAGCAGCCAAGAAGCTAGGGAGACCCAGTACTTC. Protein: CASSQEARETQYF.

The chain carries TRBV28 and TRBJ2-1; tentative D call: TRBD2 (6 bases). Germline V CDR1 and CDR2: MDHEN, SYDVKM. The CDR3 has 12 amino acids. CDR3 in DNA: TGTGTGTCAGGGACTCACTACAATGAGCAGTTCTTC. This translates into CVSGTHYNEQFF.

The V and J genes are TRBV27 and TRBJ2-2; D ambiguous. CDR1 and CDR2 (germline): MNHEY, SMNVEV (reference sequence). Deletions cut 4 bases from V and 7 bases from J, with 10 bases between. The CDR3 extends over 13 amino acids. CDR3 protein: CASSSPPYGELFF. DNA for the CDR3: TGTGCCAGCAGTTCCCCCCCTTACGGGGAGCTGTTTTTT.

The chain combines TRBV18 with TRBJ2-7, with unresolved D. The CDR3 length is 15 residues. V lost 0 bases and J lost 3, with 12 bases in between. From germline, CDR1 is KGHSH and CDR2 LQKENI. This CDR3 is CASSPPRDTHYEQYF. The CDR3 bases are TGTGCCAGCTCACCACCCCGTGACACCCACTACGAGCAGTACTTC.

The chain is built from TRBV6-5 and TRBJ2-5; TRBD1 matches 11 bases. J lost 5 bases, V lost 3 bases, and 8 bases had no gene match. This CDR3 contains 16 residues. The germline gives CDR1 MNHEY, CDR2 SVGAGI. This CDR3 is CASSYGTGGYRETQYF. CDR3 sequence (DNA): TGTGCCAGCAGTTATGGGACAGGGGGTTATCGGGAGACCCAGTACTTC.

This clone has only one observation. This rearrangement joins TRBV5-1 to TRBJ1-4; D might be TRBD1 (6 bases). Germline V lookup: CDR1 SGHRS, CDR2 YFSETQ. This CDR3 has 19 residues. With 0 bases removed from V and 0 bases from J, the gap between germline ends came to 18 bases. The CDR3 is CASSLVGRQGSATNEKLFF. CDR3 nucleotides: TGCGCCAGCAGCTTGGTGGGCAGGCAGGGGTCTGCAACTAATGAAAAACTGTTTTTT.

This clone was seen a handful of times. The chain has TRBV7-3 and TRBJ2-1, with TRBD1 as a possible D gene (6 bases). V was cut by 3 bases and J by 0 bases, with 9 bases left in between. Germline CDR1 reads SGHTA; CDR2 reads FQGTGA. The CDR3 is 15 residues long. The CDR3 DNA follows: TGTGCCAGCAGCTTCAGCAGGGGCTCCTACAATGAGCAGTTCTTC. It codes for CASSFSRGSYNEQFF.

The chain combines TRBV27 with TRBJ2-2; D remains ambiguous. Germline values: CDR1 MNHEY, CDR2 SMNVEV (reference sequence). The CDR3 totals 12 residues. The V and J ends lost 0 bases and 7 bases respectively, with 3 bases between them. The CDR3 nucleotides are TGTGCCAGCAGTTTATCCAGCGGGGAGCTGTTTTTT. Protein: CASSLSSGELFF.

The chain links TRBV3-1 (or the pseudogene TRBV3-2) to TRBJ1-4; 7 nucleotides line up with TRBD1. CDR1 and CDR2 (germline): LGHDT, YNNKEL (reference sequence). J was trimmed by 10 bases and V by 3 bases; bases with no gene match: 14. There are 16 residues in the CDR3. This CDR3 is CASSQGVPGQRAKLFF. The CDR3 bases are TGTGCCAGCAGCCAGGGCGTCCCGGGACAGCGGGCAAAACTGTTTTTT.